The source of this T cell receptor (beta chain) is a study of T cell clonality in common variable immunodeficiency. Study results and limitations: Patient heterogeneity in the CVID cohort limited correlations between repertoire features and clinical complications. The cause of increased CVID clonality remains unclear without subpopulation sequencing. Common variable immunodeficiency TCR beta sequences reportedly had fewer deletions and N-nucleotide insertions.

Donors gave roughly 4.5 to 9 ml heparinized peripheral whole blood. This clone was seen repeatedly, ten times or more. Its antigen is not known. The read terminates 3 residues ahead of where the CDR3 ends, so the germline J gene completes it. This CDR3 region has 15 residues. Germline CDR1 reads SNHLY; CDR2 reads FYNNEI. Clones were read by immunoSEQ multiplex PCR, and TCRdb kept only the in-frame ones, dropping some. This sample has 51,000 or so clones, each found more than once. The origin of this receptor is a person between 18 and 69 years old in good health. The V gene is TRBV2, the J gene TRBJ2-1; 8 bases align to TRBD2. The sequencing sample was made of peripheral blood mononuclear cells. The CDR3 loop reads CAISDPSRAGDEQFF. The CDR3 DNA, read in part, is TGTGCAATCTCGGACCCCTCAAGAGCGGGAGATGAG. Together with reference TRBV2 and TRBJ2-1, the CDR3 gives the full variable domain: EPEVTQTPSHQVTQMGQEVILRCVPISNHLYFYWYRQILGQKVEFLVSFYNNEISEKSEIFDDQFSVERPDGSNFTLKIRSTKLEDSAMYFCAISDPSRAGDEQFFGPGTRLTVL.